This TCR beta chain was identified in a study of T-cell reconstitution after alpha-beta-depleted transplantation in children. Overall study results and limits: A year post-transplant, T-cell counts and diversity derived mostly from newly produced T cells.

In the case of this clonotype: Its antigen is undetermined.

It was with unique molecular identifiers that the TCRbeta library was prepared. TCRdb re-called the PCR reads through MiXCR, storing one row per CDR3 protein. The sample gives 440,000 or so distinct CDR3 sequences, approximately 42% of which show up once; 27% is in the top ten. V was trimmed by 2 bases and J by 4 bases, leaving 10 bases between them. The CDR3 has 14 residues. This chain connects TRBV12-3 or TRBV12-4 to TRBJ2-3; D perhaps matches TRBD2 (7 bases). This clonotype was obtained from a girl aged 2 to 9 with aplastic anemia, due to receive a stem cell transplant. The specimen was PBMCs, collected before TCRalphabeta/CD19-depleted stem cell transplant. The CDR3 loop reads CASSLPGGADTQYF. The CDR3 DNA reads TGTGCCAGCAGTTTACCGGGGGGCGCAGATACGCAGTATTTT.